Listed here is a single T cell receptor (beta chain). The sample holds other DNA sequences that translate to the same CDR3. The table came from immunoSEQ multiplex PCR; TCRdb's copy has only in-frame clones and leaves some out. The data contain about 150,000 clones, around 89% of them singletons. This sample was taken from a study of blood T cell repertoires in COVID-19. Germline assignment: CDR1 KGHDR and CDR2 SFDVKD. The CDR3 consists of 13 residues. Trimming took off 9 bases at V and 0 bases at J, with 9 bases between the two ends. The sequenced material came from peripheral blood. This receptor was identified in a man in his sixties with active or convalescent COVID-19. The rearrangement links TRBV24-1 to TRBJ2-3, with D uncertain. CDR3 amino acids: CATRDFSTDTQYF. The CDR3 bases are TGTGCCACCCGCGACTTTAGCACAGATACGCAGTATTTT.